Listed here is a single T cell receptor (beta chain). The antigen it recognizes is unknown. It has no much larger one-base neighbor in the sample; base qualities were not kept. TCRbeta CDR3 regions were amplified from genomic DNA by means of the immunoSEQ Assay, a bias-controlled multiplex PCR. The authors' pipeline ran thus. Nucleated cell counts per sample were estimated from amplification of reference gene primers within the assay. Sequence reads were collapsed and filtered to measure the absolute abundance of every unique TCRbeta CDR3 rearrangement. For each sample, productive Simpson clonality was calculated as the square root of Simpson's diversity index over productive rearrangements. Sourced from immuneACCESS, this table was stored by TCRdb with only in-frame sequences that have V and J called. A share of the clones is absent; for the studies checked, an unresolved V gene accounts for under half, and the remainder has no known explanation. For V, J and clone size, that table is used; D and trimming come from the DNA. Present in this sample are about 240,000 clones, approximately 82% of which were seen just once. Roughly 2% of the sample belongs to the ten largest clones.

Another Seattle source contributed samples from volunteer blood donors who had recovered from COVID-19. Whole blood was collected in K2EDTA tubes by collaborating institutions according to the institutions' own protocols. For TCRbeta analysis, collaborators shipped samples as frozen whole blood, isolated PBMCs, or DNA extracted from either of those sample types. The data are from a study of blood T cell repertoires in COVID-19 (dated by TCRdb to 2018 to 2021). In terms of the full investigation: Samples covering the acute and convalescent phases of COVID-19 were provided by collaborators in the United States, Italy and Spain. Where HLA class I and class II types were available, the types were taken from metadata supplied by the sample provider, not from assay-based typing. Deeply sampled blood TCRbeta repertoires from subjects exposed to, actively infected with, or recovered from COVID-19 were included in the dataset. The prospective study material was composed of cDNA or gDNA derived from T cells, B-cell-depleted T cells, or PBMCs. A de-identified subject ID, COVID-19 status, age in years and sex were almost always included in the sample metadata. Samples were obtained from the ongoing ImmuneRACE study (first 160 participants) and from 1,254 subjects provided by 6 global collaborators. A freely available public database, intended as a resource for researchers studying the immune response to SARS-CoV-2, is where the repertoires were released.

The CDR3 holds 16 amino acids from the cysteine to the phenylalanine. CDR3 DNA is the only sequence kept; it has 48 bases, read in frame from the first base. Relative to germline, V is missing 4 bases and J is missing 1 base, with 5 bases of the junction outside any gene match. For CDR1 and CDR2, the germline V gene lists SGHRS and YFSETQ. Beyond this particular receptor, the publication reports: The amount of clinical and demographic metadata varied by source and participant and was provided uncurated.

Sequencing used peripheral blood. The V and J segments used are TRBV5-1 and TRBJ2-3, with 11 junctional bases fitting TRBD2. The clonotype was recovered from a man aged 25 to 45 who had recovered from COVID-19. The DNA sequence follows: TGCGCCAGCAGCCTACCGACTAGCGGGGGCACAGATACGCAGTATTTT. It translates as CASSLPTSGGTDTQYF.